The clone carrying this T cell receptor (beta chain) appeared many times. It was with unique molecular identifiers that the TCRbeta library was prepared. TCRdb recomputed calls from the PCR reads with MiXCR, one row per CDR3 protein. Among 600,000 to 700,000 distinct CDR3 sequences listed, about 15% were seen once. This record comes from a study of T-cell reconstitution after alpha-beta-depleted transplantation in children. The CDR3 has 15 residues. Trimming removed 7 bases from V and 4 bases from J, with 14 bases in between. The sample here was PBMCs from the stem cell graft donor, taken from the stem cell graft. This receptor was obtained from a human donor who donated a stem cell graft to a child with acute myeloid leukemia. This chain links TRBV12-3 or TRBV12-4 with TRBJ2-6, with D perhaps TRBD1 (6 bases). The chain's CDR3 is CASNSNRVGANVLTF. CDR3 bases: TGTGCCAGCAACTCAAACAGGGTCGGGGCCAACGTCCTGACTTTC.